This T cell receptor beta chain was observed in a study of blood T cell repertoires in COVID-19. This CDR3 is built from 15 residues. The germline V gene has CDR1 SGHAT and CDR2 FQNNGV. With 5 bases clipped from V and 3 bases from J, the junction kept 9 bases outside the gene matches. The method was immunoSEQ multiplex PCR; TCRdb's version includes in-frame clones alone and lacks a portion of them. The sample has around 97,000 clones; 88% are singletons. The sequence was obtained from a human donor in a cohort sampled during active COVID-19. V usage is TRBV11-2 and J usage is TRBJ2-7; TRBD1 aligns across 8 bases. The sample consisted of peripheral blood. In DNA form, the CDR3 reads TGTGCCAGCAGCGATTTTGGGACAGGACGCTACGAGCAGTACTTC. This encodes CASSDFGTGRYEQYF.